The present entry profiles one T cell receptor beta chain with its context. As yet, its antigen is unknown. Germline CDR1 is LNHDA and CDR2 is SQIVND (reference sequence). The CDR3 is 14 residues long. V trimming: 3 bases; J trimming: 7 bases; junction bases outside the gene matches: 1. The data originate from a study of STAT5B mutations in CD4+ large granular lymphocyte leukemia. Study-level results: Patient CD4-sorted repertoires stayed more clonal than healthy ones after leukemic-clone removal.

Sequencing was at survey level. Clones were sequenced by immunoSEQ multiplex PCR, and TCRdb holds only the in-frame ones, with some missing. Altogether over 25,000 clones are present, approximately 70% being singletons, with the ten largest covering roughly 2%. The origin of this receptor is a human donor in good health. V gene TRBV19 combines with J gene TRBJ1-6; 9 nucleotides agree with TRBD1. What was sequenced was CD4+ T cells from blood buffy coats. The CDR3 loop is CASSMDRGNSPLHF. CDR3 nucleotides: TGTGCCAGTAGTATGGACAGGGGAAATTCACCCCTCCACTTT. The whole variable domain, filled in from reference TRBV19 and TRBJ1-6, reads DGGITQSPKYLFRKEGQNVTLSCEQNLNHDAMYWYRQDPGQGLRLIYYSQIVNDFQKGDIAEGYSVSREKKESFPLTVTSAQKNPTAFYLCASSMDRGNSPLHFGNGTRLTVT.